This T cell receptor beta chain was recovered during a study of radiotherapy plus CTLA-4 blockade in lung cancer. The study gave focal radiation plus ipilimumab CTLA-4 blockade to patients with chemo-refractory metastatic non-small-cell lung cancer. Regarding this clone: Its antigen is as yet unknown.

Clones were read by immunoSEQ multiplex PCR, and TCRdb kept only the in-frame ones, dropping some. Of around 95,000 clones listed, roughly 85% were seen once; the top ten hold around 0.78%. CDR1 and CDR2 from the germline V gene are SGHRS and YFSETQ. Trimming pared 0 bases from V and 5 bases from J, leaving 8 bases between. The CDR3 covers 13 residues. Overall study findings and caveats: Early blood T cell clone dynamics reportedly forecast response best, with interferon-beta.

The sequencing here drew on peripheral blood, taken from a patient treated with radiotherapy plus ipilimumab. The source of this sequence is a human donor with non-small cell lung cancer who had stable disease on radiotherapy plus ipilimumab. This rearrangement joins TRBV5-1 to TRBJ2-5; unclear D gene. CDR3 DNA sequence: TGCGCCAGCAGCTTGGCCATTAGGGAGACCCAGTACTTC. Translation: CASSLAIRETQYF.